The 26 T cell receptor beta chains below were found in one sample sequenced in a study of monozygotic twins with inflammatory bowel disease (dated by TCRdb to the late 2010s). The protocol used for the library was 5' RACE. The sequencer listed for this sample is Illumina HiSeq 2500. The reads were reprocessed in TCRdb, with one entry per CDR3 protein sequence and no accompanying DNA. The record for this sample contains a few hundred thousand distinct CDR3 sequences. The ten largest clones represent 2% to 3% of the sample. The sample was blood. The receptors stem from a human donor with ulcerative colitis or Crohn's disease, or a healthy co-twin of an affected twin (not recorded which).

V and J are TRBV19 and TRBJ2-4. The germline V gene has CDR1 LNHDA and CDR2 SQIVND (reference sequence). This CDR3 has 13 residues. The CDR3 loop is CASSMRGKNIQYF.

V gene TRBV11-2 combines with J gene TRBJ2-6. This CDR3 spans 18 amino acids. Germline V CDR1 and CDR2: SGHAT, FQNNGV. CDR3 protein: CASSLVASRSSGANVLTF.

The V gene is TRBV20-1, the J gene TRBJ2-7. The germline V gene encodes CDR1 DFQATT and CDR2 SNEGSKA (reference sequence). The CDR3 consists of 13 residues. Here the CDR3 reads CSAPDAGSYEQYF.

The V gene is TRBV5-1, the J gene TRBJ2-4. The germline V gene has CDR1 SGHRS and CDR2 YFSETQ. The CDR3 is 14 residues long. The CDR3 is CASRGTETLNIQYF.

V usage is TRBV7-3 and J usage is TRBJ1-2; TCRdb's D call, TRBD1, is unchecked because there is no DNA. The CDR3 is 15 residues long. The germline CDR1 and CDR2 sequences are SGHTA and FQGTGA. The CDR3 loop reads CASSFTGTGDDGYTF. Looking up the rest from reference TRBV7-3 and TRBJ1-2 gives the full variable domain: GAGVSQTPSNKVTEKGKYVELRCDPISGHTALYWYRQSLGQGPEFLIYFQGTGAADDSGLPNDRFFAVRPEGSVSTLKIQRTERGDSAVYLCASSFTGTGDDGYTFGSGTRLTVV.

The chain employs TRBV6-5 and TRBJ2-1. The CDR3 extends over 17 amino acids. The germline V gene encodes CDR1 MNHEY and CDR2 SVGAGI. The chain's CDR3 is CASSYPKRGRSYNEQFF.

The V gene is TRBV18, the J gene TRBJ2-3; TCRdb reports TRBD2, a call that lacks DNA to check it against. The CDR3 is 16 amino acids. Germline V CDR1 and CDR2: KGHSH, LQKENI. This CDR3 is CASSPTASGITDTQYF.

V and J are TRBV11-2 and TRBJ1-4; absent DNA, TCRdb's TRBD1 call cannot be checked. CDR3 size: 15 residues. Germline V lookup: CDR1 SGHAT, CDR2 FQNNGV. CDR3 region: CASSLPNNRREKLFF. Full variable domain (missing parts from reference TRBV11-2 and TRBJ1-4): EAGVAQSPRYKIIEKRQSVAFWCNPISGHATLYWYQQILGQGPKLLIQFQNNGVVDDSQLPKDRFSAERLKGVDSTLKIQPAKLEDSAVYLCASSLPNNRREKLFFGSGTQLSVL.

This rearrangement joins TRBV7-3 to TRBJ2-5; the D call from TCRdb, TRBD1, cannot be confirmed without DNA. The germline V gene encodes CDR1 SGHTA and CDR2 FQGTGA. The CDR3 length is 18 residues. This chain's CDR3 is CASSLGIVGQGYQETQYF.

The rearrangement uses TRBV10-3 and TRBJ2-1; TCRdb indicates TRBD2, and absent DNA this call remains unverified. The germline CDR1 and CDR2 sequences are ENHRY and SYGVKD. The CDR3 is 15 amino acids. The CDR3 loop reads CAISVGLAGYNEQFF.

This rearrangement joins TRBV20-1 to TRBJ2-7; TCRdb's assignment of TRBD1 cannot be checked, as there is no DNA. The CDR3 extends over 14 amino acids. From germline, CDR1 is DFQATT and CDR2 SNEGSKA (reference sequence). The CDR3 protein is CSAVGQGTSYEQYF.

The chain is built from TRBV15 and TRBJ2-1; the D call of TRBD2 rests on TCRdb alone, since no DNA is present to check it. CDR3 length equals 14 residues. Germline V gene data show CDR1 as LNHNV and CDR2 as YYDKDF (reference sequence). The CDR3 sequence is CATNEDGMGDEQFF. The variable domain in full, completed from reference TRBV15 and TRBJ2-1, reads DAMVIQNPRYQVTQFGKPVTLSCSQTLNHNVMYWYQQKSSQAPKLLFHYYDKDFNNEADTPDNFQSRRPNTSFCFLDIRSPGLGDTAMYLCATNEDGMGDEQFFGPGTRLTVL.

The chain joins TRBV5-1 to TRBJ1-1. Germline assignment: CDR1 SGHRS and CDR2 YFSETQ. There are 13 residues in the CDR3. The CDR3: CASSLQQNTEAFF.

The chain recombines TRBV27 with TRBJ2-7; TCRdb's D call, TRBD2, is unchecked because there is no DNA. The CDR3 spans 17 residues. Germline V gives CDR1 MNHEY, CDR2 SMNVEV (reference sequence). The chain's CDR3 is CASSLREGAARSYEQYF.

The CDR3 sequence: CASSFSGGPNEQYF. The J gene is TRBJ2-7, the V gene TRBV7-2; TCRdb lists TRBD2, though no DNA is available to test this call. This CDR3 has 14 amino acids. Germline V gene lookup returns CDR1 SGHTA and CDR2 FQGNSA.

This chain connects TRBV6-1 to TRBJ1-2; the D call from TCRdb, TRBD1, cannot be confirmed without DNA. This CDR3 has 19 residues. Looked up from germline, CDR1 is MNHNS and CDR2 is SASEGT. CDR3: CASSPLNSPGGSFNYGYTF.

This chain links TRBV5-5 with TRBJ2-1. This CDR3 has 13 residues. Germline V gene sequence: CDR1 SGHKS, CDR2 YYEKEE (reference sequence). The chain's CDR3 is CASSLVGNNEQFF.

The rearrangement uses TRBV12-3 or TRBV12-4 and TRBJ1-2; TCRdb's D gene call, TRBD1, goes unchecked for lack of DNA. The CDR3 sequence is 13 residues long. CDR3 in amino acids: CASSSDRNYGYTF.

The chain recombines TRBV6-6 with TRBJ2-5; TCRdb's D call of TRBD1 is untestable without DNA. The germline gives CDR1 MNHNY, CDR2 SVGAGI (reference sequence). The CDR3 runs to 13 residues. This CDR3 reads CASSRGQQETQYF.

V usage is TRBV4-1 and J usage is TRBJ2-5. Germline V gene data show CDR1 as MGHRA and CDR2 as YSYEKL. This CDR3 has 14 amino acids. The CDR3 sequence: CASSRLLGQETQYF.

The chain couples TRBV24-1 to TRBJ1-5; TCRdb's D call, TRBD1, is unchecked because there is no DNA. CDR3 length: 17 residues. CDR1 is KGHDR and CDR2 is SFDVKD in the germline V gene. The CDR3 loop is CATSDDRVGYSNQPQHF.

This sequence joins TRBV7-2 and TRBJ2-7; the TRBD2 assignment by TCRdb is unverifiable without DNA. This CDR3 is 15 amino acids long. CDR1 and CDR2 from the germline V gene are SGHTA and FQGNSA. The CDR3 reads CASSLGGLANYEQYF.

V is TRBV9 and J is TRBJ1-6; TCRdb names TRBD1, which stays unverified in the absence of DNA. The V gene's germline CDR1 is SGDLS and CDR2 YYNGEE. The CDR3 consists of 15 residues. The CDR3 region is CASSGGGQQNSPLHF.

The CDR3 sequence: CASSQNLLETQYF. V is TRBV23-1 and J is TRBJ2-5. TRBV23-1 is given ORF status, its function remaining uncertain. The CDR3 loop spans 13 amino acids.

CDR3 sequence reads: CASSRFGTRIEAFF. V and J are TRBV27 and TRBJ1-1; TCRdb indicates TRBD1, and absent DNA this call remains unverified. CDR1 and CDR2 (germline): MNHEY, SMNVEV (reference sequence). The CDR3 length is 14 residues.

V usage is TRBV20-1 and J usage is TRBJ1-1. The CDR3 runs to 19 residues. Germline CDR1 reads DFQATT; CDR2 reads SNEGSKA (reference sequence). This CDR3 reads CSARDLGGQGGELSTEAFF.